The 4 T cell receptor beta chains below come from one sample, sequenced in a study of cytomegalovirus exposure and HLA in healthy donors. PCR involved 60 Vbeta and 13 Jbeta primers. Data came from immunoSEQ multiplex PCR; TCRdb stores just in-frame clones and leaves some out. This repertoire shows roughly 190,000 clones, 81% found once; its top ten account for approximately 3.6%. The sequenced sample consisted of PBMCs. The source of these receptors is a man aged 35 to 55 in good health and CMV-seropositive.

This sequence joins TRBV6-5 and TRBJ2-7; the match to TRBD1 covers 7 bases. Germline V gives CDR1 MNHEY, CDR2 SVGAGI. This CDR3 comprises 15 residues. V shed 2 bases, J shed 6 bases, and the junction held 10 bases outside the gene matches. DNA of the CDR3: TGTGCCAGCAGTTACCCCGGACAGGCCGCGCCCGAGCAGTACTTC. This sequence encodes CASSYPGQAAPEQYF.

J is TRBJ2-1 and V is TRBV7-9; D perhaps matches TRBD1 (5 bases). This CDR3 comprises 14 residues. Trimming pared 1 base from V and 4 bases from J, leaving 8 bases between. Germline assignment: CDR1 SEHNR and CDR2 FQNEAQ (reference sequence). Written as DNA, the CDR3 is TGTGCCAGCAGCTTAGAAACAGGATACAATGAGCAGTTCTTC. It specifies CASSLETGYNEQFF. The full variable domain, rest sourced from reference TRBV7-9 and TRBJ2-1, is DTGVSQNPRHKITKRGQNVTFRCDPISEHNRLYWYRQTLGQGPEFLTYFQNEAQLEKSRLLSDRFSAERPKGSFSTLEIQRTEQGDSAMYLCASSLETGYNEQFFGPGTRLTVL.

This chain joins TRBV7-2 and TRBJ2-7; TRBD2 agrees at 7 bases. This CDR3 spans 15 amino acids. Unmatched junction bases numbered 5, after V lost 1 base and J lost 2 bases. Per germline, CDR1 SGHTA and CDR2 FQGNSA. The CDR3 loop is CASSLGTSATYEQYF. The CDR3 region has the DNA TGTGCCAGCAGCTTAGGGACTAGTGCAACCTACGAGCAGTACTTC.

In DNA, the CDR3 is TGTGCCAGTAGCAGGGGGCAGGGTAGGGGCTACACCTTC. It encodes CASSRGQGRGYTF. The chain has TRBV19 and TRBJ1-2; TRBD1 matches at 8 bases. The CDR3 runs 13 residues. The V and J ends lost 6 bases and 8 bases, in that order; junction bases with no gene match: 8. Per germline, CDR1 LNHDA and CDR2 SQIVND (reference sequence).